The entry below gives a single T cell receptor (beta chain) sequence along with its context. This entry comes from a study of cytomegalovirus exposure and HLA in healthy donors. 13 Jbeta primers and 60 Vbeta primers were used for the PCR. The protocol was immunoSEQ multiplex PCR, while the TCRdb copy is restricted to in-frame clones and leaves out a portion. The sample records 60,000 to 70,000 clones, around 64% being singletons. Trimming cost V 6 bases and J 6 bases, with 19 bases left between them. This CDR3 region has 15 residues. CDR1 is SGHRS, CDR2 YFSETQ, per germline. The source is a woman aged 50 to 60 in good health and CMV-seronegative. The sequenced sample consisted of PBMCs. The V gene is TRBV5-1, the J gene TRBJ2-1, with D possibly being TRBD2 (5 bases). As DNA, the CDR3 is TGCGCCAGCATAGGAGCCCCCATCAGCGGCAATGAGCAGTTCTTC. Translation: CASIGAPISGNEQFF.